This section outlines one T cell receptor (beta chain) sequence together with its context. Its cognate antigen has yet to be identified. It has no much larger one-base neighbor in the sample; base qualities were not kept. This record comes from a study of T cell repertoires in cytomegalovirus infection (dated by TCRdb to the late 2010s). Background on the whole study: Peptide stimulations targeted recently identified HLA-C-restricted CMV epitopes, whose presentation resists viral immunomodulation, together with well-studied HLA-B-restricted epitopes. The HLA type of each donor mattered for the analysis, because public TCR beta signatures pointed to carriage of CMV infection along with the matching HLA type.

The research as a whole found: In both this cohort and an independent roughly 350-donor cohort, the cumulative frequency of public TCR beta family members distinguished carriers of CMV infection plus the relevant HLA type. The ex vivo response was dominated by HLA-C-restricted CMV-specific TCR beta clonotypes, which also provided the single most frequent clonotype in two of eight donors.

TCRdb lists the instrument as Illumina HiSeq 1500. Using fastp at Q25 and MiXCR, TCRdb reprocessed the public reads and kept productive beta chains. Rows with one shared CDR3 protein collapse into an entry with the most common genes and DNA. Within this sample are tens of thousands of distinct CDR3 sequences, with about 24% of them counted one time only. The ten most abundant clones make up around 50% of the sample. This sample's treatment or condition label indicates: in vitro stimulation with specific CMV peptide epitopes to enrich CMV-specific T cells. V is pared back by 1 base and J by 2 bases, with 10 bases lying between the germline termini. Inclusive of the bounding cysteine and phenylalanine, the CDR3 is 15 residues long. The sequence is cut down to CDR3 DNA, 45 bases in frame from base 1.

Recombination linked TRBV12-3 or TRBV12-4 to TRBJ2-3; TRBD1 is possibly the D segment (6 matching bases). The TCR originated in a human donor in good health (CMV status not recorded). Some clones in this sample may be carry-over from other donors' samples. The specimen comprised CD8+ T cells from cultured PBMCs, sampled from culture after CMV antigen stimulation. In nucleotide form, the sequence is TGTGCCAGCAGTTTAGAACAGGGTTACACAGATACGCAGTATTTT. Translated, it gives CASSLEQGYTDTQYF.